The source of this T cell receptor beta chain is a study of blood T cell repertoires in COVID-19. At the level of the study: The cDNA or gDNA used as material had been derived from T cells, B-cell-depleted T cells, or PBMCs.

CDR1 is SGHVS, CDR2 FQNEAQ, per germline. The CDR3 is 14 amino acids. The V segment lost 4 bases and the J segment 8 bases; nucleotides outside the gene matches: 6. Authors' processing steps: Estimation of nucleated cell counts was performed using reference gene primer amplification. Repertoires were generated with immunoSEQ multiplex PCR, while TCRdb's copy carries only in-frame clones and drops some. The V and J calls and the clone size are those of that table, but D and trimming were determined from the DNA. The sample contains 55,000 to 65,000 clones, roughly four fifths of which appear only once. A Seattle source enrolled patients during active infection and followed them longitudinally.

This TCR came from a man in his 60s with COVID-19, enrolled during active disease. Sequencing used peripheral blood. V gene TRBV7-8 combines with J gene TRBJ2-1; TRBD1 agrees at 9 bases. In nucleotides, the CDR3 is TGTGCCAGCAGCTCCGGGACAGGGATGTATGAGCAGTTCTTC. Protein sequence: CASSSGTGMYEQFF.